The 26 T cell receptor beta chains in this list originate from one sample, sequenced in a study of blood T cell repertoires in COVID-19. TCRdb's table, derived via immunoSEQ multiplex PCR, lists solely in-frame clones and lacks some. The sample yields some 60,000 clones, approximately 90% seen once. Sequencing was done on a sample of peripheral blood. These receptors all stem from a human donor in a cohort sampled during active COVID-19.

This clone has only a few counts. The chain couples TRBV19 to TRBJ2-7, with TRBD2 matching 9 bases. J was trimmed by 3 bases and V by 4 bases; bases with no gene match: 7. CDR1 and CDR2 from the germline V gene are LNHDA and SQIVND (reference sequence). The CDR3 covers 15 residues. The CDR3 region is CASSTGTSLYYEQYF. CDR3 DNA sequence: TGTGCCAGTAGTACCGGGACTAGCCTCTACTACGAGCAGTACTTC. The entire variable domain, with the rest obtained from reference TRBV19 and TRBJ2-7, is as follows: DGGITQSPKYLFRKEGQNVTLSCEQNLNHDAMYWYRQDPGQGLRLIYYSQIVNDFQKGDIAEGYSVSREKKESFPLTVTSAQKNPTAFYLCASSTGTSLYYEQYFGPGTRLTVT.

The V gene is TRBV21-1, the J gene TRBJ1-2; the DNA was not used to check the table's D call, TRBD1. TRBV21-1 is given as a pseudogene. The length of the CDR3 is 13 residues. The CDR3: CASSKGTGIGYTF. For the CDR3, the DNA is TGTGCCAGCAGCAAAGGGACAGGGATTGGCTACACCTTC.

V is TRBV6-2 or TRBV6-3 and J is TRBJ2-7; D perhaps matches TRBD1 (5 bases). This CDR3 has 14 residues. Trimming removed 0 bases at V and 4 bases at J, with 10 bases between. Germline CDR1 reads MNHEY; CDR2 reads SVGEGT. This CDR3 reads CASSYSGEPYEQYF. In DNA form, the CDR3 reads TGTGCCAGCAGTTACTCAGGGGAACCTTACGAGCAGTACTTC.

Only one count was recorded for this clone. The chain has TRBV4-3 and TRBJ2-1; unclear D gene. Germline assignment: CDR1 LGHNA and CDR2 YSLEER. The CDR3 consists of 14 residues. Trimming shortened V by 0 bases and J by 6 bases, and 9 bases separated the two germline ends. The CDR3 coding sequence is TGCGCCAGCAGCCAAGATCTCGCGTCCAATGAGCAGTTCTTC. Its translation: CASSQDLASNEQFF.

The chain has TRBV28 and TRBJ1-1; D uncertain. The CDR3 has 13 residues. Germline loops: CDR1 MDHEN, CDR2 SYDVKM. V lost 4 bases and J lost 4, with 10 bases in between. In nucleotides, the CDR3 is TGTGCCAGCAGTTGGTCGAGGGCCACTGAAGCTTTCTTT. This encodes CASSWSRATEAFF.

J is TRBJ1-2 and V is TRBV4-2; 11 bases are a match to TRBD1. After removal of 1 base from V and 6 bases from J, the junction contained 4 bases not matched to a gene. Germline V CDR1 and CDR2: LGHNA, YNFKEQ. The CDR3 totals 15 residues. This chain's CDR3 is CASSQGLGQGDGYTF. As DNA, the CDR3 is TGTGCCAGCAGCCAAGGATTGGGACAGGGGGATGGCTACACCTTC.

The chain combines TRBV5-1 with TRBJ2-4; D perhaps matches TRBD2 (6 bases). There are 14 residues in the CDR3. V gave up 0 bases and J gave up 6 bases, with 10 bases separating them. CDR1 and CDR2 from the germline V gene are SGHRS and YFSETQ. The CDR3 DNA is TGCGCCAGCAGCTTGGGGGGAGGAGGAAACATTCAGTACTTC. Its translation: CASSLGGGGNIQYF.

This chain connects TRBV4-3 to TRBJ2-3; TRBD2 aligns across 10 bases. In germline, CDR1 is LGHNA, CDR2 YSLEER. Losses at the gene ends were 1 base for V and 3 bases for J; bases not matched to a gene: 4. The CDR3 is 16 residues long. The CDR3: CASSQGPSGSTDTQYF. CDR3 coding DNA: TGCGCCAGCAGCCAAGGTCCTAGCGGGAGTACAGATACGCAGTATTTT.

The chain carries TRBV5-1 and TRBJ2-3; TRBD1 agrees at 9 bases. Trimming took 4 bases from V and 0 from J; bases not matched to a gene: 6. CDR3 length: 16 residues. Germline-derived CDR1 and CDR2 are SGHRS and YFSETQ. CDR3 nucleotide sequence: TGCGCCAGCAGCCGGGGACAGGGCCCTAGCACAGATACGCAGTATTTT. Its protein product is CASSRGQGPSTDTQYF. Complete variable domain (other parts from reference TRBV5-1 and TRBJ2-3): KAGVTQTPRYLIKTRGQQVTLSCSPISGHRSVSWYQQTPGQGLQFLFEYFSETQRNKGNFPGRFSGRQFSNSRSEMNVSTLELGDSALYLCASSRGQGPSTDTQYFGPGTRLTVL.

This clone is a singleton in its sample. The CDR3 nucleotides are TGTGCCAGCAGCGTAGCCCCAGCGGGGGGCCAGTTCTTC. Translation: CASSVAPAGGQFF. The chain couples TRBV9 to TRBJ2-1; the match to TRBD2 covers 9 bases. The CDR3 runs to 13 residues. Losses at the gene ends were 0 bases for V and 13 bases for J; bases not matched to a gene: 5. Germline lookup yields CDR1 SGDLS and CDR2 YYNGEE. The whole variable domain, filled in from reference TRBV9 and TRBJ2-1, reads DSGVTQTPKHLITATGQRVTLRCSPRSGDLSVYWYQQSLDQGLQFLIQYYNGEERAKGNILERFSAQQFPDLHSELNLSSLELGDSALYFCASSVAPAGGQFFGPGTRLTVL.

V usage is TRBV11-3 and J usage is TRBJ1-2; D is undetermined. The V end was cut by 1 base, the J end by 7 bases, with 10 bases between. Germline loops: CDR1 SGHNT, CDR2 YENEEA. The CDR3 covers 13 residues. CDR3 nucleotide sequence: TGTGCCAGCAGCTTAGGGCAGGTCCGTGGCTACACCTTC. Translated, it gives CASSLGQVRGYTF.

The rearrangement uses TRBV20-1 and TRBJ2-5; maybe TRBD2 (6 bases). The CDR3 totals 15 residues. V lost 3 bases to trimming and J lost 3 bases, with 17 bases between them. The germline gives CDR1 DFQATT, CDR2 SNEGSKA (reference sequence). CDR3 in amino acids: CSASVSGDNEETQYF. CDR3 coding DNA: TGCAGTGCTAGTGTATCGGGAGATAATGAAGAGACCCAGTACTTC.

The chain couples TRBV4-1 to TRBJ2-7; TRBD1 agrees at 7 bases. The V gene's germline CDR1 is MGHRA and CDR2 YSYEKL. The CDR3 has 19 residues. Trimming took 0 bases from V and 0 from J; bases not matched to a gene: 14. The CDR3 DNA sequence: TGCGCCAGCAGCCAAGATCGGAGAGGGGGCGACCTCAGCTCCTACGAGCAGTACTTC. Its protein is CASSQDRRGGDLSSYEQYF.

The chain carries TRBV24-1 and TRBJ2-7, with 9 nucleotides matching TRBD2. Germline CDR1 and CDR2: KGHDR and SFDVKD. Trimming at V came to 5 bases and at J to 3 bases, leaving 7 bases not matched to a gene. The CDR3 consists of 15 residues. The chain's CDR3 is CATSAGGTSNYEQYF. In DNA, the CDR3 is TGTGCCACCAGTGCTGGGGGGACTAGCAACTACGAGCAGTACTTC.

This chain joins TRBV9 and TRBJ2-2, with TRBD1 identical over 8 bases. With 4 bases clipped from V and 0 bases from J, the junction kept 2 bases outside the gene matches. From germline, CDR1 is SGDLS and CDR2 YYNGEE. The CDR3 spans 15 residues. The CDR3 bases are TGTGCCAGCAGCCCACAGGGGGCGAACACCGGGGAGCTGTTTTTT. Protein: CASSPQGANTGELFF.

The CDR3 region is CASSRSGQGYGQFF. The DNA of the CDR3 is TGTGCCAGCAGTCGCTCGGGACAGGGGTATGGGCAGTTCTTC. The chain carries TRBV6-5 and TRBJ2-1; 10 bases match TRBD1. In germline, CDR1 is MNHEY, CDR2 SVGAGI. Trimming cost V 5 bases and J 12 bases; bases outside gene matches: 10. This CDR3 has 14 amino acids.

The V and J genes are TRBV19 and TRBJ2-7; D is possibly TRBD2 (6 bases). The V gene lost 3 bases and the J gene lost 0 bases, with 15 bases spanning the gap. From germline, CDR1 is LNHDA and CDR2 SQIVND (reference sequence). This CDR3 has 16 residues. CDR3 region: CASSMGPGGVSYEQYF. The CDR3 DNA sequence: TGTGCCAGTAGTATGGGGCCAGGAGGGGTCTCCTACGAGCAGTACTTC.

The chain is built from TRBV10-2 and TRBJ2-3; TRBD1 is a possible D gene (5 bases). Trimming removed 3 bases from V and 4 bases from J, with 17 bases in between. The V gene's germline CDR1 is WSHSY and CDR2 SAAADI. This CDR3 is built from 16 residues. The CDR3 nucleotides read TGCGCCAGCAGTGAATGGGGCAGATCGGTCCCAGATACGCAGTATTTT. This codes for CASSEWGRSVPDTQYF.

This clone was recorded only once. The DNA of the CDR3 is TGTGCCAGCAGCCGCCGTTCGAACAGGCCCCAGGATGGTGGCTACACCTTC. Translated, it gives CASSRRSNRPQDGGYTF. V and J are TRBV4-2 and TRBJ1-2, with D perhaps matching TRBD1 (5 bases). CDR1 is LGHNA, CDR2 YNFKEQ, per germline. The CDR3 is made up of 17 amino acids. The germline V and J ends were trimmed by 4 bases and 7 bases, with 25 bases remaining between them.

The chain carries TRBV2 and TRBJ2-2, with D maybe TRBD2 (5 bases). This CDR3 comprises 18 residues. The V gene lost 4 bases and the J gene lost 5 bases, with 23 bases spanning the gap. In germline, CDR1 is SNHLY, CDR2 FYNNEI. The CDR3 region is CASSGLSGEGSWTGELFF. Here the CDR3 DNA reads TGTGCCAGCAGTGGTTTATCCGGGGAAGGTTCGTGGACCGGGGAGCTGTTTTTT.

V and J are TRBV24-1 and TRBJ2-1; a weak D match, TRBD2 (6 bases). The CDR3 sequence is 15 residues long. Trimming cost V 7 bases and J 7 bases, with 19 bases left between them. Germline V gene data show CDR1 as KGHDR and CDR2 as SFDVKD. CDR3 region: CATSGRSGRVNEQFF. DNA of the CDR3: TGTGCCACCAGCGGGAGATCGGGCCGGGTTAATGAGCAGTTCTTC.

V and J are TRBV13 and TRBJ2-1, with 15 bases aligning to TRBD2. Germline CDR1 and CDR2: PRHDT and FYEKMQ (reference sequence). The CDR3 loop spans 15 amino acids. V gave up 5 bases and J gave up 9 bases; unmatched junction bases: 5. The CDR3 spells CASSGRGLAGGEQFF. CDR3 coding DNA: TGTGCCAGCAGCGGGCGGGGACTAGCGGGAGGTGAGCAGTTCTTC.

The chain is built from TRBV27 and TRBJ2-5, with D perhaps TRBD1 (6 bases). Trimming took off 8 bases at V and 7 bases at J, with 17 bases between the two ends. CDR1 MNHEY and CDR2 SMNVEV come from the germline V gene (reference sequence). CDR3 length equals 13 residues. The CDR3: CASRWTVDGTQYF. CDR3 DNA sequence: TGTGCCAGCCGGTGGACAGTCGATGGGACCCAGTACTTC.

With respect to this clone: The same CDR3 also results from other DNA sequences found in this sample. The rearrangement uses TRBV7-2 and TRBJ2-1, with D tentatively TRBD2 (6 bases). Germline CDR1 reads SGHTA; CDR2 reads FQGNSA. This CDR3 spans 15 amino acids. Between the trimmed V and J ends, which lost 0 bases and 1 base, there was a span of 7 bases. The CDR3: CASSLAGLSYNEQFF. The CDR3 DNA reads as TGTGCCAGCAGCTTAGCGGGACTTTCCTACAATGAGCAGTTCTTC. The full variable domain, rest sourced from reference TRBV7-2 and TRBJ2-1, is GAGVSQSPSNKVTEKGKDVELRCDPISGHTALYWYRQSLGQGLEFLIYFQGNSAPDKSGLPSDRFSAERTGGSVSTLTIQRTQQEDSAVYLCASSLAGLSYNEQFFGPGTRLTVL.

The CDR3 loop reads CASSLWQGVTEAFF. Here the CDR3 DNA reads TGTGCCAGCAGTTTATGGCAGGGGGTCACTGAAGCTTTCTTT. This chain connects TRBV27 to TRBJ1-1; 7 nucleotides match TRBD1. V dropped 1 base and J dropped 4; count of bases not matched to a gene: 3. This CDR3 is built from 14 residues. Germline V lookup: CDR1 MNHEY, CDR2 SMNVEV (reference sequence).

This clone was counted once. This chain uses TRBV5-4 with TRBJ1-2; 12 nucleotides match TRBD1. CDR3 length equals 15 residues. The V segment lost 4 bases and the J segment 6 bases; nucleotides outside the gene matches: 7. The V gene's germline CDR1 is SGHNT and CDR2 YYREEE (reference sequence). CDR3 nucleotides: TGTGCCAGCAGCAGATCCGGGACAGGGGGCGATGGCTACACCTTC. Its protein is CASSRSGTGGDGYTF.